The TCR beta chain under discussion was sequenced for a study of T cells in Graves' hyperthyroidism and ophthalmopathy. RNA transcripts were the template for amplifying TCR beta CDR3 regions. In the first-round RT-PCR of the TCR CDR3, the HTBI primer set was used. TCRdb processed the multiplex PCR reads anew with MiXCR; each CDR3 protein has one entry. The sample lists fewer than 450,000 distinct CDR3 sequences, around a sixth occurring once. This clonotype was observed a few times. As yet, its antigen is unknown. The CDR3 consists of 14 residues. The germline V and J ends were trimmed by 3 bases and 4 bases, with 12 bases remaining between them. Germline-derived CDR1 and CDR2 are SQVTM and ANQGSEA. Regarding the study as a whole: Progression to ophthalmopathy was predicted a median of about 6.6 months early. Most clonotypes that expanded in the thyroid above 0.001 also showed up in blood.

The sample comprised blood. The rearrangement uses TRBV29-1 and TRBJ2-2, with D possibly being TRBD1 or TRBD2 (7 bases each). The TCR was taken from a man aged 18 to 29 with Graves' ophthalmopathy. CDR3: CSVEGRGRTGELFF. CDR3 DNA sequence: TGCAGCGTTGAGGGGAGGGGGCGCACCGGGGAGCTGTTTTTT.